A single sample gave rise to the 32 T cell receptor beta chains below, sequenced in a study of OX40 agonist ivuxolimab in advanced cancers. Produced via immunoSEQ multiplex PCR; TCRdb's table is partial and in-frame only. The sample lists some 74,000 clones, 88% seen once, with 0.8% to 1.3% in the top ten. The material was CD4+ or CD8+ T cells sorted from blood, obtained in a trial of the OX40 agonist ivuxolimab. The origin of the receptors is an adult with an advanced solid tumor such as melanoma, head and neck, liver or kidney cancer.

The rearrangement links TRBV27 to TRBJ1-1; a possible D gene is TRBD1 (5 bases). CDR3 length: 14 residues. Germline CDR1 and CDR2: MNHEY and SMNVEV (reference sequence). V was trimmed by 0 bases and J by 5 bases, leaving 10 bases between them. CDR3 sequence (DNA): TGTGCCAGCAGTTTATCGGGGGGAGCAACTGAAGCTTTCTTT. The encoded protein is CASSLSGGATEAFF.

The chain employs TRBV11-2 and TRBJ1-6, with D tentatively TRBD1 (5 bases). CDR3 size: 15 residues. Germline CDR1 is SGHAT and CDR2 is FQNNGV. Between the trimmed V and J ends, which lost 7 bases and 1 base, there was a span of 11 bases. CDR3 in amino acids: CASTIGGSYNSPLHF. The CDR3, as DNA: TGTGCCAGCACCATTGGGGGATCCTATAATTCACCCCTCCACTTT.

This chain connects TRBV18 to TRBJ2-1; 8 bases line up with TRBD1. Germline-derived CDR1 and CDR2 are KGHSH and LQKENI. V gave up 3 bases and J gave up 4 bases; unmatched junction bases: 5. The CDR3 spans 15 residues. DNA of the CDR3: TGTGCCAGCTCACCTCCACAGGGGGGTTACAATGAGCAGTTCTTC. It is translated as CASSPPQGGYNEQFF.

V is TRBV5-5 and J is TRBJ2-5, with D possibly TRBD1 on 6 matching bases. V lost 4 bases and J lost 5, with 15 bases in between. Germline V lookup: CDR1 SGHKS, CDR2 YYEKEE (reference sequence). CDR3 length: 14 residues. The CDR3 DNA reads TGTGCCAGCAGCGTGGGACATCTCCCGGAGACCCAGTACTTC. This codes for CASSVGHLPETQYF.

V gene TRBV4-1 combines with J gene TRBJ2-7, with 10 bases lining up with TRBD2. CDR3 size: 16 residues. The J segment lost 3 bases and the V segment lost 2 bases, leaving 7 bases of the junction unmatched. Germline CDR1 and CDR2: MGHRA and YSYEKL. CDR3 sequence reads: CASSQLSGRTLYEQYF. CDR3 coding DNA: TGCGCCAGCAGCCAACTTAGCGGGAGGACCCTCTACGAGCAGTACTTC.

The chain employs TRBV30 and TRBJ2-3, with D possibly matching TRBD2 (5 bases). Per germline, CDR1 GTSNPN and CDR2 SVGIG (reference sequence). The CDR3 is 14 residues long. Trimming pared 8 bases from V and 8 bases from J, leaving 23 bases between. In DNA form, the CDR3 reads TGTGCCCTCCGGCGGGTGAAGTCCAGAGGTACGCAGTATTTT. It specifies CALRRVKSRGTQYF.

This chain links TRBV28 with TRBJ2-7; the D gene is possibly TRBD2 (5 bases). The CDR3 contains 14 residues. Looked up from germline, CDR1 is MDHEN and CDR2 is SYDVKM. Deletions cut 10 bases from V and 3 bases from J, with 19 bases between. The CDR3 nucleotides are TGTGCCACCACCCCTGGCGGGCAGAACTACGAGCAGTACTTC. Protein sequence: CATTPGGQNYEQYF.

The chain has TRBV5-1 and TRBJ1-3, with 7 bases fitting TRBD1. J was trimmed by 2 bases and V by 0 bases; bases with no gene match: 5. This CDR3 contains 16 residues. Germline loops: CDR1 SGHRS, CDR2 YFSETQ. CDR3 protein: CASSLGQGGPGNTIYF. The DNA of the CDR3 is TGCGCCAGCAGCTTGGGACAGGGAGGACCTGGAAACACCATATATTTT. Full variable domain (missing parts from reference TRBV5-1 and TRBJ1-3): KAGVTQTPRYLIKTRGQQVTLSCSPISGHRSVSWYQQTPGQGLQFLFEYFSETQRNKGNFPGRFSGRQFSNSRSEMNVSTLELGDSALYLCASSLGQGGPGNTIYFGEGSWLTVV.

The chain is built from TRBV5-1 and TRBJ2-7; 8 bases agree with TRBD2. There are 15 residues in the CDR3. V lost 4 bases, J lost 2 bases, and 8 bases stayed unmatched. Germline CDR1 and CDR2: SGHRS and YFSETQ. CDR3 DNA: TGCGCCAGCAGCGACTCAGCGGGGGCCACCTACGAGCAGTACTTC. Residues: CASSDSAGATYEQYF. Complete variable domain (other parts from reference TRBV5-1 and TRBJ2-7): KAGVTQTPRYLIKTRGQQVTLSCSPISGHRSVSWYQQTPGQGLQFLFEYFSETQRNKGNFPGRFSGRQFSNSRSEMNVSTLELGDSALYLCASSDSAGATYEQYFGPGTRLTVT.

V gene TRBV7-8 combines with J gene TRBJ2-2; 11 bases agree with TRBD2. Germline CDR1 and CDR2: SGHVS and FQNEAQ. The CDR3 totals 18 residues. The ends lost 5 bases at V and 4 bases at J; junction bases unmatched: 12. CDR3 sequence reads: CASSTLAGGISGTGELFF. In DNA form, the CDR3 reads TGTGCCAGCAGCACGTTAGCGGGGGGGATATCGGGCACCGGGGAGCTGTTTTTT.

The chain links TRBV6-1 to TRBJ2-7; maybe TRBD1 (8 bases). Germline CDR1 reads MNHNS; CDR2 reads SASEGT. This CDR3 comprises 15 residues. Trimming cost V 6 bases and J 4 bases, with 19 bases left between them. Here the CDR3 reads CASSYRGGLAYEQYF. The CDR3, as DNA: TGTGCCAGCAGCTACAGGGGGGGTCTTGCTTACGAGCAGTACTTC.

This clone was counted once. The rearrangement links TRBV18 to TRBJ2-3; possibly TRBD2 for D (6 bases). V dropped 8 bases and J dropped 5 bases, with 14 bases sitting between them. The CDR3 spans 13 residues. CDR1 is KGHSH and CDR2 is LQKENI in the germline V gene. DNA for the CDR3: TGTGCCAGCGCCTCCCTGGGGGGAGATACGCAGTATTTT. Translated: CASASLGGDTQYF. The full variable domain, in which reference TRBV18 and TRBJ2-3 provide the parts outside the CDR3, is NAGVMQNPRHLVRRRGQEARLRCSPMKGHSHVYWYRQLPEEGLKFMVYLQKENIIDESGMPKERFSAEFPKEGPSILRIQQVVRGDSAAYFCASASLGGDTQYFGPGTRLTVL.

The CDR3 nucleotides read TGTGCCAGCAGCGTAGATTTGGCGTCACCTCAAGAGACCCAGTACTTC. Amino acids: CASSVDLASPQETQYF. V gene TRBV9 combines with J gene TRBJ2-5; D unclear. V lost 0 bases, J lost 2 bases, and 14 bases lay in between. The CDR3 runs to 16 residues. Germline CDR1 reads SGDLS; CDR2 reads YYNGEE.

This chain uses TRBV28 with TRBJ2-3; possibly TRBD2 for D (5 bases). Germline V CDR1 and CDR2: MDHEN, SYDVKM. The CDR3 is made up of 13 amino acids. V lost 10 bases, J lost 5 bases, and 16 bases lay in between. The CDR3 DNA reads TGTGCCATAACTCGACCCGAGGGAGATACGCAGTATTTT. It translates to CAITRPEGDTQYF.

The chain links TRBV18 to TRBJ1-4; TRBD1 matches 7 bases. V lost 0 bases, J lost 6 bases, and 1 base stayed unmatched. Per germline, CDR1 KGHSH and CDR2 LQKENI. This CDR3 is 14 amino acids long. For the CDR3, the DNA is TGTGCCAGCTCACCACCAGACAGGGATGAAAAACTGTTTTTT. Its protein product is CASSPPDRDEKLFF.

This clone appeared a single time. The V gene is TRBV2, the J gene TRBJ2-7; D is perhaps TRBD2 (5 bases). The V and J ends lost 5 bases and 2 bases respectively, with 13 bases between them. This CDR3 spans 14 amino acids. Germline assignment: CDR1 SNHLY and CDR2 FYNNEI. CDR3 amino acids: CASSYSATTYEQYF. The CDR3 DNA follows: TGTGCCAGCAGTTACTCGGCGACTACCTACGAGCAGTACTTC.

The chain joins TRBV28 to TRBJ1-5; unclear D gene. CDR3 length: 13 amino acids. From germline, CDR1 is MDHEN and CDR2 SYDVKM. Trimming shortened V by 5 bases and J by 6 bases, and 11 bases separated the two germline ends. The CDR3 region has the DNA TGTGCCAGCAGTGGAAGGGTTTTTCAGCCCCAGCATTTT. This encodes CASSGRVFQPQHF.

CDR3 bases: TGTGCCAGCAGCTTAGTAGCAGCCTCAGATACGCAGTATTTT. It specifies CASSLVAASDTQYF. The chain has TRBV11-3 and TRBJ2-3; D not resolved. The CDR3 extends over 14 amino acids. V was trimmed by 1 base and J by 4 bases, leaving 9 bases between them. In germline, CDR1 is SGHNT, CDR2 YENEEA.

The rearrangement uses TRBV5-1 and TRBJ2-7, with TRBD1 as a possible D gene (5 bases). The germline V gene encodes CDR1 SGHRS and CDR2 YFSETQ. This CDR3 is 12 amino acids long. The ends were cut back, 0 bases at V and 9 bases at J, with 10 bases in the middle. This chain's CDR3 is CASSLGGTPQYF. The CDR3 nucleotides read TGCGCCAGCAGCTTGGGGGGCACCCCGCAGTACTTC.

The DNA for the CDR3 is TGTGCCAGCAGCGAGGGGTTGGGCAGGGGAAGTGGCTACACCTTC. As protein: CASSEGLGRGSGYTF. The chain has TRBV7-9 and TRBJ1-2; a weak D match, TRBD1 (6 bases). V dropped 5 bases and J dropped 7 bases, with 20 bases sitting between them. The CDR3 has 15 amino acids. The germline V gene encodes CDR1 SEHNR and CDR2 FQNEAQ (reference sequence).

The J gene is TRBJ1-3, the V gene TRBV28; D not resolved. Looked up from germline, CDR1 is MDHEN and CDR2 is SYDVKM. The CDR3 sequence is 14 residues long. The germline V and J ends were trimmed by 6 bases and 2 bases, with 11 bases remaining between them. The CDR3 loop is CASSLLSTGNTIYF. The CDR3 DNA sequence: TGTGCCAGCAGCTTACTTTCTACTGGAAACACCATATATTTT.

The chain employs TRBV4-1 and TRBJ1-5; a weak D match, TRBD1 (5 bases). The CDR3 spans 16 residues. Looked up from germline, CDR1 is MGHRA and CDR2 is YSYEKL. Between the trimmed V and J ends, which lost 0 bases and 5 bases, there was a span of 14 bases. In nucleotides, the CDR3 is TGCGCCAGCAGCCAAGATCCGGGGACGGGCTATCAGCCCCAGCATTTT. Protein: CASSQDPGTGYQPQHF.

The chain joins TRBV4-2 to TRBJ2-1; 9 nucleotides line up with TRBD2. Per the germline V gene, CDR1 is LGHNA and CDR2 is YNFKEQ. The J segment lost 4 bases and the V segment lost 2 bases, leaving 6 bases of the junction unmatched. The CDR3 totals 16 residues. The CDR3 protein is CASSQQAGGVYNEQFF. The CDR3 nucleotides read TGTGCCAGCAGCCAACAGGCGGGAGGGGTTTACAATGAGCAGTTCTTC.

The chain is built from TRBV2 and TRBJ2-2; D perhaps matches TRBD2 (5 bases). V was trimmed by 4 bases and J by 0 bases, leaving 15 bases between them. Per germline, CDR1 SNHLY and CDR2 FYNNEI. CDR3 size: 17 residues. The CDR3 region is CASSGGRTLANTGELFF. The CDR3 DNA follows: TGTGCCAGCAGTGGCGGCAGAACACTAGCGAACACCGGGGAGCTGTTTTTT. The variable domain in full, completed from reference TRBV2 and TRBJ2-2, reads EPEVTQTPSHQVTQMGQEVILRCVPISNHLYFYWYRQILGQKVEFLVSFYNNEISEKSEIFDDQFSVERPDGSNFTLKIRSTKLEDSAMYFCASSGGRTLANTGELFFGEGSRLTVL.

V gene TRBV7-3 combines with J gene TRBJ1-6; 8 nucleotides line up with TRBD1. V lost 3 bases to trimming and J lost 8 bases; unmatched junction nucleotides: 0. The CDR3 has 13 amino acids. Germline CDR1 and CDR2: SGHTA and FQGTGA. CDR3 in amino acids: CASSLDRDSPLHF. In nucleotides, the CDR3 is TGTGCCAGCAGCTTGGACAGGGATTCACCCCTCCACTTT.

This clone occurred a few times. V usage is TRBV11-3 and J usage is TRBJ2-3, with 8 bases aligning to TRBD2. Germline CDR1 and CDR2: SGHNT and YENEEA. The ends lost 5 bases at V and 4 bases at J; junction bases unmatched: 2. The CDR3 covers 13 residues. CDR3 bases: TGTGCCAGCAGCCCCGGGGGGGCAGATACGCAGTATTTT. This gives the protein CASSPGGADTQYF.

This clone appeared a single time. The rearrangement links TRBV28 to TRBJ1-2; D is possibly TRBD1 (5 bases). The CDR3 is 14 amino acids. Germline CDR1 MDHEN, CDR2 SYDVKM. The V end lost 2 bases, the J end lost 5 bases, and 12 bases lay between the germline ends. As DNA, the CDR3 is TGTGCCAGCAGTTTAGAACAGGCTTCATATGGCTACACCTTC. This codes for CASSLEQASYGYTF.

V and J are TRBV7-8 and TRBJ2-5; 7 bases line up with TRBD1. This CDR3 comprises 14 residues. Unmatched junction bases numbered 1, after V lost 1 base and J lost 2 bases. Germline-derived CDR1 and CDR2 are SGHVS and FQNEAQ. The CDR3 protein is CASSLVDRQETQYF. The CDR3 DNA follows: TGTGCCAGCAGCTTAGTGGACAGGCAAGAGACCCAGTACTTC.

The rearrangement joins TRBV5-1 to TRBJ1-2; perhaps TRBD1 as D (5 bases). CDR3 length: 13 residues. Trimming left V 1 base short and J 6 bases short, with 10 bases between. The V gene's germline CDR1 is SGHRS and CDR2 YFSETQ. For the CDR3, the DNA is TGCGCCAGCAGCTTGCTGGGGGTGGATGGCTACACCTTC. Amino acids: CASSLLGVDGYTF.

The sample holds a few counts of this clone. This chain uses TRBV3-1 (or the pseudogene TRBV3-2) with TRBJ2-7; D is uncertain. This CDR3 has 9 residues. V was pared by 4 bases and J by 13 bases, with 8 bases between. CDR1 is LGHDT and CDR2 is YNNKEL in the germline V gene (reference sequence). DNA of the CDR3: TGTGCCAGCAGCCGGACGGGCTACTTC. Its protein product is CASSRTGYF.

The chain joins TRBV6-5 to TRBJ2-3; 7 bases agree with TRBD2. CDR3 size: 14 residues. CDR1 is MNHEY, CDR2 SVGAGI, per germline. The ends lost 6 bases at V and 2 bases at J; junction bases unmatched: 5. The CDR3 DNA sequence: TGTGCCAGCAGACGCGGGACTACCACAGATACGCAGTATTTT. As protein: CASRRGTTTDTQYF.

This chain links TRBV6-7 with TRBJ1-3; no definite D call. TRBV6-7 is designated an ORF whose function remains uncertain. Trimming took 2 bases from V and 7 from J, leaving 15 bases between them. This CDR3 has 15 amino acids. CDR3 sequence (DNA): TGTGCCAGCAGTTACCCGCAAGATCCCCAGAACACCATATATTTT. It is translated as CASSYPQDPQNTIYF.